The clone carrying this TCR beta chain was picked up a small number of times. What it binds is not known. This specimen belongs to a study of T cells after yellow fever vaccination. Study outcomes and limitations: Some clonotypes, a small share, were shared between CD4 and CD8 compartments.

TCRdb re-derived calls from the 5' RACE reads in MiXCR, one entry per CDR3 protein. This table has about 300,000 distinct CDR3 sequences, around 7.3% appearing once. V lost 4 bases and J 4 bases, leaving 14 bases between the germline ends. The CDR3 is 15 amino acids. Germline CDR1 is LGHNA and CDR2 is YNFKEQ. Source: PBMCs, taken about 41 days after the first yellow fever vaccination. The clonotype was recovered from a man aged 18 to 35 who received the YFV17D yellow fever vaccine. V gene TRBV4-2 combines with J gene TRBJ2-1; no clear D gene. The CDR3 loop reads CASSLVTGTYNEQFF. As DNA, the CDR3 is TGTGCCAGCAGCCTGGTGACGGGTACATACAATGAGCAGTTCTTC.